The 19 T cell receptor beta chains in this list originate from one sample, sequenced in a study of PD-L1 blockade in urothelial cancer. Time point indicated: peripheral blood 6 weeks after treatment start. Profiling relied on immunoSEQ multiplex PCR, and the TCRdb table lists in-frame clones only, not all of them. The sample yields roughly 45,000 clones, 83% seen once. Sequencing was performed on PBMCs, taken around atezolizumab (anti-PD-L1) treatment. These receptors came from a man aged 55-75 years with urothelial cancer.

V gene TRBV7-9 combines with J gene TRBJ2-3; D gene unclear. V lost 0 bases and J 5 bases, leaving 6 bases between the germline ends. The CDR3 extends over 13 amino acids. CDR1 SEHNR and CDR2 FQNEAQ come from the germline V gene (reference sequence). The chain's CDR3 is CASSLAGLDTQYF. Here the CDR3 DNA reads TGTGCCAGCAGCTTAGCGGGCCTAGATACGCAGTATTTT.

The CDR3 DNA reads TGCGCCACTGGGACAGGGGTCTACGAGCAGTACTTC. Translation gives CATGTGVYEQYF. The chain couples TRBV23-1 to TRBJ2-7; 10 bases match TRBD1. TRBV23-1 is an ORF, and what it does is uncertain. This CDR3 contains 12 residues. V lost 10 bases and J lost 3; bases outside the gene matches: 3.

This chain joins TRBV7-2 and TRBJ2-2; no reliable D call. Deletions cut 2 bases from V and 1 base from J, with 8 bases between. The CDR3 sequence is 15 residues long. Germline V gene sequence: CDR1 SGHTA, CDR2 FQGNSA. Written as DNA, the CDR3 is TGTGCCAGCAGCTTAATATACAGGAACACCGGGGAGCTGTTTTTT. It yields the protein CASSLIYRNTGELFF.

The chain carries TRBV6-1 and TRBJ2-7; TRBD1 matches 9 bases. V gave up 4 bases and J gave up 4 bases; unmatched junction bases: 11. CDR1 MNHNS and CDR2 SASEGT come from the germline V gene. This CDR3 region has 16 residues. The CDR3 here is CASSAQTGGIHYEQYF. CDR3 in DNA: TGTGCCAGCAGTGCCCAGACAGGGGGTATTCATTACGAGCAGTACTTC.

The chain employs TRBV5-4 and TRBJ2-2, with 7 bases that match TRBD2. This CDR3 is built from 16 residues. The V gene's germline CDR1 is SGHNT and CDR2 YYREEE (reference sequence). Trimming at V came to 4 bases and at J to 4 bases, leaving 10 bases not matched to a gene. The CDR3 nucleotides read TGTGCCAGCAGCCCCCACGTGGGGGAGGGCACCGGGGAGCTGTTTTTT. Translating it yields CASSPHVGEGTGELFF.

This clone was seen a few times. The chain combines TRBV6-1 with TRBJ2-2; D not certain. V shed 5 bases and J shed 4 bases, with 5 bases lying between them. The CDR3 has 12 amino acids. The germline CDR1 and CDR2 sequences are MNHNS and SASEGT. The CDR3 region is CASSRFTGELFF. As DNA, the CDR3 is TGTGCCAGCAGTCGGTTCACCGGGGAGCTGTTTTTT.

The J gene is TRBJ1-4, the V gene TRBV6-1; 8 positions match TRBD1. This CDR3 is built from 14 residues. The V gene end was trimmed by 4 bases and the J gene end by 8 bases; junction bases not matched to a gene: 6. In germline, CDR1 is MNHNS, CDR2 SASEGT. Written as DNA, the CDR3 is TGTGCCAGCAGTGGCCAGGGGGCCGGGGAAAAACTGTTTTTT. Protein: CASSGQGAGEKLFF.

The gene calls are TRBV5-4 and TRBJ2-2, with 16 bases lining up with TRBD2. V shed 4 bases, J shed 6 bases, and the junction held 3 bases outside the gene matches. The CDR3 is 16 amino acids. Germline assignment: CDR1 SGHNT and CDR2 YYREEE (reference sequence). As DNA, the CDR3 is TGTGCCAGCAGCCTTGGGACTAGCGGGGGGGCCGGGGAGCTGTTTTTT. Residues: CASSLGTSGGAGELFF.

The CDR3 reads CASSERQGNYGYTF. In nucleotides, the CDR3 is TGTGCCAGCAGTGAACGACAGGGGAACTATGGCTACACCTTC. The chain employs TRBV25-1 and TRBJ1-2, with 8 bases aligning to TRBD1. Trimming took 2 bases from V and 2 from J; bases not matched to a gene: 1. CDR1 is MGHDK, CDR2 SYGVNS, per germline. The CDR3 loop spans 14 amino acids.

In nucleotides, the CDR3 is TGTGCCACCAGCAGAGTTGCGACATCCCCCTACGAGCAGTACTTC. Translated: CATSRVATSPYEQYF. The chain carries TRBV15 and TRBJ2-7; D ambiguous. The V end lost 1 base, the J end lost 2 bases, and 12 bases lay between the germline ends. CDR1 is LNHNV, CDR2 YYDKDF, per germline (reference sequence). The CDR3 is made up of 15 amino acids.

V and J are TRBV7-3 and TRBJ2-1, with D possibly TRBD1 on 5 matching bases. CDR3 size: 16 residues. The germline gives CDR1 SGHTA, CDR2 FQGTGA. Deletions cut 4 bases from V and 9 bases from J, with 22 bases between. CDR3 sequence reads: CASSSNTGVLGGEQFF. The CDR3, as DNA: TGTGCCAGCAGCTCAAACACAGGTGTTTTAGGTGGTGAGCAGTTCTTC.

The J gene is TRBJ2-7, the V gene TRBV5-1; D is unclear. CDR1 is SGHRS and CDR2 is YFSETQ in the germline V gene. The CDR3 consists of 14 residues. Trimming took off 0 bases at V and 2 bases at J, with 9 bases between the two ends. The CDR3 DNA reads TGCGCCAGCAGCTTGGACTCAAGAACCTACGAGCAGTACTTC. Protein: CASSLDSRTYEQYF. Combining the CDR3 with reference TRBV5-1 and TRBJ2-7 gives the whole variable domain KAGVTQTPRYLIKTRGQQVTLSCSPISGHRSVSWYQQTPGQGLQFLFEYFSETQRNKGNFPGRFSGRQFSNSRSEMNVSTLELGDSALYLCASSLDSRTYEQYFGPGTRLTVT.

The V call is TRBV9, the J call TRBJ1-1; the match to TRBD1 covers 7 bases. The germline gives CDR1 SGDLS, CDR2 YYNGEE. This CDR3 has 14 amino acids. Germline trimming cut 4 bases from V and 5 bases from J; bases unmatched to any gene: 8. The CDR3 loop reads CASSLLDRETEAFF. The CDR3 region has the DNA TGTGCCAGCAGCCTTCTTGACAGGGAGACTGAAGCTTTCTTT.

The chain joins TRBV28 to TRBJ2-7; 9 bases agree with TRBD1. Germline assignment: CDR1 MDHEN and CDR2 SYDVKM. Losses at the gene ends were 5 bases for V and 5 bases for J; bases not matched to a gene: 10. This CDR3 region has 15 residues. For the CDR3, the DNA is TGTGCCAGCAGTCCGACAGGGGGGGTACTAAACGAGCAGTACTTC. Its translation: CASSPTGGVLNEQYF.

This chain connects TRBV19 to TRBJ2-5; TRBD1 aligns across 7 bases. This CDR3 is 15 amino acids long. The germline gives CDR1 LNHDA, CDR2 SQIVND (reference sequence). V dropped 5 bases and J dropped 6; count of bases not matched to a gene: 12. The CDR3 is CASSDKGGASKTQYF. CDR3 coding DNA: TGTGCCAGTAGTGATAAAGGGGGCGCGTCTAAGACCCAGTACTTC.

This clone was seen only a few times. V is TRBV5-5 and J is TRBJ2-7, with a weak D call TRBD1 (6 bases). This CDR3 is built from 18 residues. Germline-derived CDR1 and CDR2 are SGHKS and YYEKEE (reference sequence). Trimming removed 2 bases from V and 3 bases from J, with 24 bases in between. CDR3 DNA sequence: TGTGCCAGCAGCTTCGATCCCTCAAGGGGGTGGGTCGACTACGAGCAGTACTTC. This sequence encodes CASSFDPSRGWVDYEQYF.

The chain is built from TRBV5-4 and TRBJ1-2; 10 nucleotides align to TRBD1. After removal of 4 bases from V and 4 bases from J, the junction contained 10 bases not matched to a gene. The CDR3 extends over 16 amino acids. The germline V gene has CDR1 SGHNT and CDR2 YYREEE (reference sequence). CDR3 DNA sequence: TGTGCCAGCAGCCCCCGGGACAGGGGACGGAGCTATGGCTACACCTTC. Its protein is CASSPRDRGRSYGYTF.

The CDR3 spells CASSKQGGNTEAFF. The CDR3 nucleotides are TGTGCCAGCAGTAAACAGGGGGGGAACACTGAAGCTTTCTTT. The V and J genes are TRBV6-5 and TRBJ1-1; 8 bases align to TRBD1. V lost 5 bases and J lost 1; bases outside the gene matches: 3. Germline CDR1 reads MNHEY; CDR2 reads SVGAGI. This CDR3 has 14 residues.

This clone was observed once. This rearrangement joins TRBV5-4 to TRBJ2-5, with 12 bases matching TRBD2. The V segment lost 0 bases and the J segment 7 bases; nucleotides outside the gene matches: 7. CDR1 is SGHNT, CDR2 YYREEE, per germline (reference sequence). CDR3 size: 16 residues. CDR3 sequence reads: CASSLAGTGLAGTQYF. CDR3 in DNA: TGTGCCAGCAGCTTGGCGGGTACGGGACTAGCGGGGACCCAGTACTTC.